The 30 T cell receptor beta chains reported below all come from one sample, sequenced in a study of low-dose radiotherapy and immunotherapy resistance in tumors. TRAV- and TRBV-specific primers primed first-strand cDNA, covering alpha and beta chains. A roughly 22-cycle PCR with a constant-region primer and V-primer adapter amplified TCRs. MiXCR was run by TCRdb on the reads, yielding one entry per CDR3 protein. This table holds 10,000 to 15,000 distinct CDR3 sequences, over 60% found once. These receptors originate from a human donor with advanced metastatic prostate, ovarian, gallbladder or colorectal cancer (not recorded which). This table probably holds off-target reads from a library built for another chain.

V is TRBV10-3 and J is TRBJ2-1; TRBD2 aligns across 10 bases. The germline V gene has CDR1 ENHRY and CDR2 SYGVKD. This CDR3 region has 14 residues. The trim removed 8 bases at V and 6 bases at J, leaving 7 bases unmatched. The CDR3, as DNA: TGTGCCATCGGACGGCTAGCGGGAGTCAATGAGCAGTTCTTC. Encoded protein: CAIGRLAGVNEQFF.

This clonotype appeared a few times. The chain employs TRBV29-1 and TRBJ1-1; TRBD1 might be the D (5 bases). The CDR3 has 14 residues. V shed 7 bases and J shed 4 bases, with 19 bases lying between them. Per germline, CDR1 SQVTM and CDR2 ANQGSEA. The CDR3, as DNA: TGCAGCGCCCGCCGGGACTTAGGGGTCACTGAAGCTTTCTTT. It encodes CSARRDLGVTEAFF.

The V and J genes are TRBV5-1 and TRBJ1-1, with a weak D call TRBD1 (5 bases). The CDR3 runs to 14 residues. V was clipped by 5 bases and J by 1 base, with 12 bases between them. Germline values: CDR1 SGHRS, CDR2 YFSETQ. CDR3 nucleotide sequence: TGCGCCAGCAGTCAAGGGACGGGGAACACTGAAGCTTTCTTT. Its protein is CASSQGTGNTEAFF.

Written as DNA, the CDR3 is TGTGCCAGCAGTCGAGACAACAATCAGCCCCAGCATTTT. Its protein product is CASSRDNNQPQHF. The rearrangement uses TRBV28 and TRBJ1-5; D is unresolved. This CDR3 has 13 amino acids. In germline, CDR1 is MDHEN, CDR2 SYDVKM. V lost 5 bases to trimming and J lost 3 bases, with 8 bases between them.

The table lists this clonotype with a count of one. The V call is TRBV2, the J call TRBJ2-7; 10 bases match TRBD1. CDR3 length: 13 amino acids. Germline CDR1 is SNHLY and CDR2 is FYNNEI. After removal of 6 bases from V and 6 bases from J, the junction contained 5 bases not matched to a gene. CDR3 amino acids: CASRSRDRGEQYF. DNA of the CDR3: TGTGCCAGCAGGTCCCGGGACAGGGGCGAGCAGTACTTC.

This clonotype has just one count. V and J are TRBV13 and TRBJ2-7; 7 bases agree with TRBD2. Germline lookup yields CDR1 PRHDT and CDR2 FYEKMQ (reference sequence). V shed 5 bases, J shed 2 bases, and the junction held 9 bases outside the gene matches. This CDR3 region has 15 residues. CDR3 protein: CASSPSGTEPYEQYF. The CDR3, as DNA: TGTGCCAGCAGCCCCAGCGGGACGGAACCCTACGAGCAGTACTTC.

This rearrangement joins TRBV29-1 to TRBJ2-3; TRBD1 matches 9 bases. The J segment lost 8 bases and the V segment lost 6 bases, leaving 15 bases of the junction unmatched. CDR1 and CDR2 from the germline V gene are SQVTM and ANQGSEA. The CDR3 extends over 15 amino acids. The chain's CDR3 is CSVALGDRVEGTQYF. CDR3 nucleotides: TGCAGCGTCGCACTCGGGGACAGGGTGGAGGGTACGCAGTATTTT.

This clonotype was found a few times. The chain is built from TRBV6-2 or TRBV6-3 and TRBJ2-1; D possibly corresponds to TRBD2 (5 bases). CDR3 length: 16 residues. Germline-derived CDR1 and CDR2 are MNHEY and SVGEGT. The ends were cut back, 1 base at V and 6 bases at J, with 16 bases in the middle. CDR3 sequence reads: CASSYLGRSRSNEQFF. CDR3 bases: TGTGCCAGCAGTTACTTAGGGAGAAGCCGGTCCAATGAGCAGTTCTTC.

This rearrangement joins TRBV5-1 to TRBJ2-1; 7 nucleotides agree with TRBD2. Germline V gene lookup returns CDR1 SGHRS and CDR2 YFSETQ. The CDR3 is made up of 16 amino acids. Trimming removed 5 bases from V and 4 bases from J; junction bases left unmatched: 12. The CDR3 region has the DNA TGCGCCAGCAGTCCCGCGGGGATAGCGGGTTACAATGAGCAGTTCTTC. Its protein product is CASSPAGIAGYNEQFF.

The chain's CDR3 is CASSEFVGGEQFF. In DNA, the CDR3 is TGCGCCAGCAGTGAGTTTGTTGGAGGTGAGCAGTTCTTC. The rearrangement uses TRBV10-2 and TRBJ2-1; perhaps TRBD2 as D (5 bases). This CDR3 spans 13 amino acids. V shed 1 base and J shed 9 bases, with 10 bases lying between them. CDR1 and CDR2 from the germline V gene are WSHSY and SAAADI.

The rearrangement links TRBV19 to TRBJ1-5; D remains unclear. Germline V lookup: CDR1 LNHDA, CDR2 SQIVND (reference sequence). The V and J ends lost 6 bases and 2 bases respectively, with 14 bases between them. The CDR3 has 15 residues. CDR3 coding DNA: TGTGCCAGTAGAGATGACGGGCAGGGCAATCAGCCCCAGCATTTT. Residues: CASRDDGQGNQPQHF.

The chain uses TRBV21-1 and TRBJ2-7; the table's D call of TRBD1 was not tested on the DNA. TRBV21-1 is tagged as a pseudogene. The CDR3 is made up of 14 amino acids. CDR3: CASSKKDRFYEQYF. CDR3 in DNA: TGTGCCAGCAGCAAAAAGGACAGGTTCTACGAGCAGTACTTC.

V gene TRBV4-2 combines with J gene TRBJ2-1, with 11 bases aligning to TRBD1. Looked up from germline, CDR1 is LGHNA and CDR2 is YNFKEQ. The CDR3 is 14 residues long. After removal of 4 bases from V and 9 bases from J, the junction contained 5 bases not matched to a gene. CDR3 sequence reads: CASSRVGQGGEQFF. For the CDR3, the DNA is TGTGCCAGCAGCCGAGTGGGACAGGGGGGTGAGCAGTTCTTC.

This clonotype appeared a few times. The chain couples TRBV29-1 to TRBJ1-2, with D unresolved. Trimming took off 2 bases at V and 4 bases at J, with 8 bases between the two ends. The CDR3 loop spans 12 amino acids. Germline lookup yields CDR1 SQVTM and CDR2 ANQGSEA. CDR3 in DNA: TGCAGCGTTGAACGGCAGAGCTATGGCTACACCTTC. It yields the protein CSVERQSYGYTF.

The chain employs TRBV5-1 and TRBJ1-5; 7 nucleotides agree with TRBD1. V lost 3 bases to trimming and J lost 0 bases; unmatched junction nucleotides: 3. CDR1 and CDR2 (germline): SGHRS, YFSETQ. The CDR3 runs to 15 residues. CDR3 nucleotides: TGCGCCAGCAGCTCTGGGACAGATAGCAATCAGCCCCAGCATTTT. Translating gives CASSSGTDSNQPQHF.

Within the sample, this clonotype is large. The rearrangement links TRBV28 to TRBJ1-6; D gene ambiguous. In germline, CDR1 is MDHEN, CDR2 SYDVKM. This CDR3 comprises 14 residues. Trimming stripped 2 bases from V and 3 bases from J, with 5 bases between. CDR3 in amino acids: CASSLVHYNSPLHF. The DNA of the CDR3 is TGTGCCAGCAGTTTAGTTCACTATAATTCACCCCTCCACTTT.

The chain joins TRBV12-3 or TRBV12-4 to TRBJ1-4; TRBD1 aligns across 9 bases. The CDR3 covers 16 residues. V trimming: 5 bases; J trimming: 3 bases; junction bases outside the gene matches: 7. CDR3 loop: CASSPTNRGPNEKLFF. The CDR3 region has the DNA TGTGCCAGCAGTCCAACCAACAGGGGGCCTAATGAAAAACTGTTTTTT.

This chain connects TRBV6-8 to TRBJ2-1; 7 positions agree with TRBD1. V lost 7 bases, J lost 5 bases, and 11 bases stayed unmatched. The CDR3 is 15 residues long. Germline loops: CDR1 MNHGY, CDR2 SAAAGT. Written as DNA, the CDR3 is TGTGCCAGCAAACTCCGGGACAGATTTAACAATGAGCAGTTCTTC. Translated: CASKLRDRFNNEQFF.

The chain carries TRBV10-3 and TRBJ2-3; unclear D gene. V lost 6 bases to trimming and J lost 2 bases, with 6 bases between them. Germline V gene data show CDR1 as ENHRY and CDR2 as SYGVKD. The CDR3 is 12 amino acids. The CDR3 spells CAIRGYTDTQYF. Here the CDR3 DNA reads TGTGCCATCAGGGGATACACAGATACGCAGTATTTT.

This clonotype has only one observation. The CDR3 sequence: CASSLSQDPRENEQFF. The CDR3 bases are TGTGCCAGCAGTTTATCGCAGGACCCGCGAGAAAATGAGCAGTTCTTC. V and J are TRBV27 and TRBJ2-1; D is undetermined. The CDR3 runs 16 residues. CDR1 and CDR2 (germline): MNHEY, SMNVEV (reference sequence). V lost 0 bases and J 7 bases, leaving 16 bases between the germline ends.

The rearrangement joins TRBV5-1 to TRBJ2-3, with D tentatively TRBD2 (5 bases). There are 15 residues in the CDR3. Germline assignment: CDR1 SGHRS and CDR2 YFSETQ. V was pared by 0 bases and J by 5 bases, with 13 bases between. For the CDR3, the DNA is TGCGCCAGCAGCTTGGTTGCACTAGATCGAGATACGCAGTATTTT. It yields the protein CASSLVALDRDTQYF.

CDR3: CASSRGLLGETQYF. CDR3 DNA sequence: TGTGCCAGCAGCCGGGGACTCCTCGGAGAGACCCAGTACTTC. The chain employs TRBV7-2 and TRBJ2-5, with D possibly being TRBD2 (6 bases). The germline V gene encodes CDR1 SGHTA and CDR2 FQGNSA. CDR3 length equals 14 residues. Trimming took 5 bases from V and 4 from J, leaving 14 bases between them.

This clonotype appeared a single time. The V call is TRBV28, the J call TRBJ1-3; D unresolved. This CDR3 has 13 residues. CDR1 is MDHEN and CDR2 is SYDVKM in the germline V gene. V was cut by 2 bases and J by 0 bases, with 2 bases left in between. The CDR3, as DNA: TGTGCCAGCAGTTTAACCTCTGGAAACACCATATATTTT. Translated, it gives CASSLTSGNTIYF.

This chain links TRBV24-1 with TRBJ2-1, with 10 bases fitting TRBD2. The length of the CDR3 is 15 residues. Trimming at V came to 4 bases and at J to 4 bases, leaving 3 bases not matched to a gene. Germline CDR1 KGHDR, CDR2 SFDVKD. CDR3 sequence reads: CATSEPSGSYNEQFF. The DNA for the CDR3 is TGTGCCACCAGTGAACCTAGCGGGAGTTACAATGAGCAGTTCTTC.

V usage is TRBV5-1 and J usage is TRBJ1-1, with a weak D call TRBD1 (5 bases). Germline V CDR1 and CDR2: SGHRS, YFSETQ. V was pared by 1 base and J by 1 base, with 11 bases between. This CDR3 is 15 amino acids long. The CDR3 spells CASSLQQGGNTEAFF. CDR3 nucleotide sequence: TGCGCCAGCAGCTTGCAGCAGGGAGGGAACACTGAAGCTTTCTTT.

V is TRBV29-1 and J is TRBJ1-4; D unclear. This CDR3 contains 13 residues. V lost 2 bases, J lost 7 bases, and 11 bases lay in between. CDR1 and CDR2 from the germline V gene are SQVTM and ANQGSEA. In DNA form, the CDR3 reads TGCAGCGTTGAATTTTCGGTCGGTGAAAAACTGTTTTTT. This translates into CSVEFSVGEKLFF.

This chain uses TRBV7-2 with TRBJ1-5; D is possibly TRBD1 (5 bases). The CDR3 loop spans 15 amino acids. Germline CDR1 is SGHTA and CDR2 is FQGNSA. The V end was cut by 2 bases, the J end by 9 bases, with 17 bases between. The CDR3 DNA sequence: TGTGCCAGCAGCTTACATCAGGGCCCATCGGTGCCCCAGCATTTT. Its protein is CASSLHQGPSVPQHF. Complete variable domain (other parts from reference TRBV7-2 and TRBJ1-5): GAGVSQSPSNKVTEKGKDVELRCDPISGHTALYWYRQSLGQGLEFLIYFQGNSAPDKSGLPSDRFSAERTGGSVSTLTIQRTQQEDSAVYLCASSLHQGPSVPQHFGDGTRLSIL.

CDR3 nucleotide sequence: TGTGCCAGCAGTACCGACGGGCAGCGCAATAGAGGCTACACCTTC. It yields the protein CASSTDGQRNRGYTF. The gene calls are TRBV2 and TRBJ1-2; no firm D call. The germline gives CDR1 SNHLY, CDR2 FYNNEI. This CDR3 contains 15 residues. The ends were cut back, 5 bases at V and 8 bases at J, with 21 bases in the middle.

The chain uses TRBV29-1 and TRBJ2-5; D may be TRBD1 (6 bases). Germline assignment: CDR1 SQVTM and CDR2 ANQGSEA. This CDR3 spans 13 amino acids. V lost 7 bases and J 1 base, leaving 13 bases between the germline ends. CDR3 in amino acids: CSAAGQFQETQYF. CDR3 DNA sequence: TGCAGCGCCGCCGGACAGTTCCAAGAGACCCAGTACTTC. Supplemented by reference TRBV29-1 and TRBJ2-5, the full variable domain reads SAVISQKPSRDICQRGTSLTIQCQVDSQVTMMFWYRQQPGQSLTLIATANQGSEATYESGFVIDKFPISRPNLTFSTLTVSNMSPEDSSIYLCSAAGQFQETQYFGPGTRLLVL.

This clonotype was seen a few times. V gene TRBV28 combines with J gene TRBJ2-7; TRBD1 agrees at 8 bases. The CDR3 runs 14 residues. The trim removed 5 bases at V and 4 bases at J, leaving 7 bases unmatched. In germline, CDR1 is MDHEN, CDR2 SYDVKM. Here the CDR3 reads CASSPGTGPYEQYF. As DNA, the CDR3 is TGTGCCAGCAGTCCCGGGACAGGACCTTACGAGCAGTACTTC.